The source of this T cell receptor (beta chain) is a study of a mutant IDH1 vaccine in newly diagnosed glioma. Study context: The treated group averaged approximately 42 years old and was 62.5% male, approximately 38% female. Prior therapy was radiotherapy, temozolomide, or both; most received both.

A note on this clone: Antigen unknown.

Study-level points and caveats: Changes to the top peripheral T cell clonotypes appeared unrelated to pseudoprogression.

Sequenced by immunoSEQ multiplex PCR; TCRdb stores in-frame clones only, minus some. This table has 50,000 to 65,000 clones, 80% to 90% appearing once. Time point defined: baseline, week 1 (first vaccination visit). Sample treatment: pre-vaccination baseline after standard-of-care therapy. Donors had new WHO grade 3 or 4 IDH1-mutant, ATRX-lost astrocytomas. CDR3 length equals 15 residues. Per the germline V gene, CDR1 is SGHKS and CDR2 is YYEKEE (reference sequence). V lost 0 bases, J lost 1 base, and 7 bases lay in between. The rearrangement links TRBV5-5 to TRBJ1-4; no clear D. Sequenced here: PBMCs, sampled from a glioma patient treated with radiotherapy, temozolomide or both. This TCR was recovered from a man in his late teens or twenties with glioma. The CDR3 loop reads CASSLARGTNEKLFF. DNA of the CDR3: TGTGCCAGCAGCTTGGCCCGGGGAACTAATGAAAAACTGTTTTTT.